These 25 T cell receptor beta chains share one sample of origin, sequenced in a study of T cell clonality in common variable immunodeficiency. Clones were read by immunoSEQ multiplex PCR, and TCRdb kept only the in-frame ones, dropping some. Singletons are absent from the sample, which has around 34,000 clones. The sequenced sample was peripheral blood mononuclear cells. All receptors derive from a person aged 18-70 years in good health.

This clone has at least ten counts. The DNA ends 3 residues before the CDR3 does, and the rest of the CDR3 is filled in from the germline J gene. The V call is TRBV4-1, the J call TRBJ2-1; TRBD2 matches at 8 bases. Germline assignment: CDR1 MGHRA and CDR2 YSYEKL. The V and J ends lost 1 base and 9 bases, in that order; junction bases with no gene match: 14. This CDR3 region has 17 residues. This chain's CDR3 is CASSQVGADGGAFEQFF. The part of the CDR3 DNA that was read is TGCGCCAGCAGCCAAGTCGGAGCCGACGGGGGGGCGTTTGAG.

This clone was recorded many times. The read finishes 3 residues shy of the CDR3 end, and the germline J gene is used to complete it. J is TRBJ1-2 and V is TRBV20-1; the match to TRBD1 covers 7 bases. The length of the CDR3 is 13 residues. The V gene's germline CDR1 is DFQATT and CDR2 SNEGSKA (reference sequence). CDR3 sequence: CSARGETGLGYTF. Partial CDR3 DNA: TGCAGTGCTAGGGGTGAGACAGGGCTCGGC.

This clone showed up many times. Read data end 3 residues before the CDR3 end; the end is taken from the germline J gene. The chain joins TRBV20-1 to TRBJ2-1; 13 bases map to TRBD2. The CDR3 has 14 amino acids. The ends lost 6 bases at V and 7 bases at J; junction bases unmatched: 6. Germline CDR1 reads DFQATT; CDR2 reads SNEGSKA (reference sequence). The chain's CDR3 is CSARTSGGRNEQFF. The CDR3 DNA, read in part, is TGCAGTGCCAGGACTAGCGGGGGCAGAAATGAG.

This clone was counted many times. With the read ending 3 residues before the CDR3 end, the germline J gene is used to fill in that end. The chain couples TRBV7-6 to TRBJ2-5, with 11 bases identical to TRBD2. CDR1 is SGHVS and CDR2 is FNYEAQ in the germline V gene. V shed 4 bases, J shed 1 base, and the junction held 11 bases outside the gene matches. The CDR3 extends over 18 amino acids. Partial CDR3 DNA: TGTGCCAGCAGCTCTAGCACTCTGGGGACTAGCGGCCAAGAGACC. This sequence encodes CASSSSTLGTSGQET. The CDR3 as a whole reads CASSSSTLGTSGQETQYF. The full variable domain, completed using reference TRBV7-6 and TRBJ2-5, is GAGVSQSPRYKVTKRGQDVALRCDPISGHVSLYWYRQALGQGPEFLTYFNYEAQQDKSGLPNDRFSAERPEGSISTLTIQRTEQRDSAMYRCASSSSTLGTSGQETQYFGPGTRLLVL.

This clone appeared many times. Coverage ceases 3 residues before the CDR3 finishes, and the germline J gene fills in the end. V and J are TRBV19 and TRBJ2-3; TRBD2 matches 9 bases. The trim removed 7 bases at V and 1 base at J, leaving 9 bases unmatched. Germline assignment: CDR1 LNHDA and CDR2 SQIVND (reference sequence). The CDR3 consists of 16 residues. Incomplete CDR3 DNA: TGTGCCAGTACCCAAGGGTCTAGCGGGGGCACAGATACG. Protein product: CASTQGSSGGTDT. The entire CDR3 protein reads CASTQGSSGGTDTQYF.

This clone was recorded at least ten times. The read gets to within 3 residues of the CDR3 end, and the germline J gene fills in the rest. The V call is TRBV12-3 or TRBV12-4, the J call TRBJ2-3; no firm D call. The CDR3 totals 14 residues. V lost 6 bases and J lost 2, with 12 bases in between. The part of the CDR3 DNA that was read is TGTGCCAGCAGCACTCTACGATCCACAGATACG. Residues: CASSTLRSTDT. In full, the CDR3 reads CASSTLRSTDTQYF.

This clone was observed at least ten times. The read stops 3 residues short of the end of the CDR3; the missing end is completed from the germline J gene. This chain joins TRBV6-1 and TRBJ2-4; 10 bases fit TRBD2. CDR3 size: 15 residues. The ends lost 2 bases at V and 8 bases at J; junction bases unmatched: 6. The germline V gene encodes CDR1 MNHNS and CDR2 SASEGT. CDR3: CASSETSGEADIQYF. CDR3 DNA, as far as it was read: TGTGCCAGCAGTGAAACTAGCGGGGAGGCTGACATT.

This clone was observed many times. The CDR3 extends 3 residues past the end of the read, so its final part is completed from the germline J gene. This chain connects TRBV6-1 to TRBJ1-6, with D possibly being TRBD1 (5 bases). This CDR3 contains 13 residues. V was cut by 3 bases and J by 8 bases, with 8 bases left in between. CDR1 is MNHNS, CDR2 SASEGT, per germline. The CDR3 protein is CASSDRADSPLHF. CDR3 DNA, as far as it was read: TGTGCCAGCAGTGACAGGGCCGATTCACCC.

There are many counts of this clone. The missing CDR3 end, 3 residues past where the read stops, is filled in from the germline J gene. The chain is built from TRBV12-3 or TRBV12-4 and TRBJ1-1, with a weak D call TRBD1 (5 bases). The CDR3 length is 13 residues. Trimming stripped 5 bases from V and 6 bases from J, with 13 bases between. The CDR3 protein is CASSQGWYSEAFF. The DNA read from the CDR3 is TGTGCCAGCAGTCAGGGTTGGTATTCTGAA.

This clone was recorded many times. The read comes to an end 3 residues before the CDR3 does, leaving the germline J gene to fill in the end. The chain is built from TRBV5-1 and TRBJ1-2; tentatively, D is TRBD1 (5 bases). Germline values: CDR1 SGHRS, CDR2 YFSETQ. The germline V and J ends were trimmed by 6 bases and 7 bases, with 16 bases remaining between them. The length of the CDR3 is 13 residues. The CDR3 bases that were read are TGCGCCAGCACCCCCTCGGGGGAGGGTGGC. The encoded protein is CASTPSGEGG. The CDR3, in full, reads CASTPSGEGGYTF. Drawing the rest from reference TRBV5-1 and TRBJ1-2, the complete variable domain is KAGVTQTPRYLIKTRGQQVTLSCSPISGHRSVSWYQQTPGQGLQFLFEYFSETQRNKGNFPGRFSGRQFSNSRSEMNVSTLELGDSALYLCASTPSGEGGYTFGSGTRLTVV.

This clone was seen more than once but under ten times. The read is 3 residues too short to cover the CDR3 end, so that end is filled in from the germline J gene. The chain is built from TRBV7-9 and TRBJ2-3, with 11 positions matching TRBD2. V lost 5 bases and J lost 2; bases outside the gene matches: 3. From germline, CDR1 is SEHNR and CDR2 FQNEAQ (reference sequence). This CDR3 region has 15 residues. The CDR3 here is CASSRLAGLTDTQYF. Partial CDR3 DNA: TGTGCCAGCAGCCGACTAGCGGGGCTCACAGATACG.

At least ten counts were recorded for this clone. The read comes to an end 3 residues before the CDR3 does, leaving the germline J gene to fill in the end. The chain recombines TRBV7-2 with TRBJ1-2, with TRBD1 as a possible D gene (5 bases). Germline CDR1 reads SGHTA; CDR2 reads FQGNSA. Trimming cost V 7 bases and J 7 bases, with 16 bases left between them. The CDR3 runs to 13 residues. CDR3 sequence: CASNRPREGGYTF. CDR3 DNA, as far as it was read: TGTGCCAGCAACCGCCCCAGGGAGGGTGGC.

This clone was counted at least ten times. The read terminates 3 residues ahead of where the CDR3 ends, so the germline J gene completes it. The chain recombines TRBV20-1 with TRBJ1-2, with TRBD1 identical over 9 bases. This CDR3 comprises 14 residues. The germline V gene has CDR1 DFQATT and CDR2 SNEGSKA (reference sequence). V shed 3 bases and J 4 bases; nucleotides not matched to a gene: 6. CDR3: CSASGDRAFYGYTF. The CDR3 DNA, read in part, is TGCAGTGCTAGCGGGGACAGGGCATTCTATGGC.

Ten or more counts support this clone. The read is 3 residues too short to cover the CDR3 end, so that end is filled in from the germline J gene. The chain combines TRBV19 with TRBJ2-2; 11 bases agree with TRBD2. The V gene's germline CDR1 is LNHDA and CDR2 SQIVND (reference sequence). The CDR3 contains 15 residues. J lost 5 bases, V lost 3 bases, and 2 bases had no gene match. The CDR3 spells CASSILAGGTGELFF. CDR3 DNA, as far as it was read: TGTGCCAGTAGTATTCTAGCGGGAGGAACCGGGGAG.

This clone occurred many times. The read terminates 3 residues before the CDR3 end, so the remaining end is supplied by the germline J gene. V and J are TRBV20-1 and TRBJ2-2; 14 positions agree with TRBD2. This CDR3 region has 17 residues. Germline V lookup: CDR1 DFQATT, CDR2 SNEGSKA (reference sequence). V gave up 6 bases and J gave up 5 bases; unmatched junction bases: 11. This chain's CDR3 is CSARTSGRIKGTGELFF. The covered CDR3 bases are TGCAGTGCCAGGACTAGCGGGAGGATCAAGGGGACCGGGGAG.

This clone was found many times. The part of the CDR3 DNA that was read is TGTGCCAGCAGTCCACGGCTAGCAGATACG. This encodes CASSPRLADT. The full-length CDR3 reads as CASSPRLADTQYF. This rearrangement joins TRBV2 to TRBJ2-3; D is unresolved. Read coverage stops 3 residues before the CDR3 terminus; the germline J gene supplies the remainder. Trimming pared 5 bases from V and 4 bases from J, leaving 10 bases between. There are 13 residues in the CDR3. The germline V gene has CDR1 SNHLY and CDR2 FYNNEI.

This clone was recorded at least ten times. From the germline J gene comes the end of the CDR3, since the read stops 3 residues before it. The same CDR3 can be traced to other DNA sequences in this sample. The chain has TRBV6-9 and TRBJ1-3, with 8 bases identical to TRBD1. CDR1 is MNHGY, CDR2 SVAAGI, per germline. V lost 0 bases to trimming and J lost 3 bases; unmatched junction nucleotides: 10. The CDR3 length is 18 residues. The CDR3 loop is CASSYSGQGGSYGNTIYF. The DNA read from the CDR3 is TGTGCCAGCAGTTATTCTGGACAGGGCGGTTCTTATGGAAACACC.

This clone has ten or more counts. With the read ending 3 residues before the CDR3 end, the germline J gene is used to fill in that end. The V and J genes are TRBV30 and TRBJ2-5; D not certain. This CDR3 region has 13 residues. Germline V lookup: CDR1 GTSNPN, CDR2 SVGIG (reference sequence). Trimming removed 0 bases from V and 0 bases from J, with 5 bases in between. The CDR3 sequence: CAWSVSYQETQYF. The CDR3 bases that were read are TGTGCCTGGAGTGTCTCTTACCAAGAGACC.

This clone has at least ten counts. The missing CDR3 end, 3 residues past where the read stops, is filled in from the germline J gene. The genes are TRBV7-2 and TRBJ2-3; D not resolved. The germline CDR1 and CDR2 sequences are SGHTA and FQGNSA. The CDR3 loop spans 14 amino acids. Trimming cost V 1 base and J 1 base, with 6 bases left between them. The sequenced part of the CDR3 DNA is TGTGCCAGCAGCTTAGTTACTGGCACAGATACG. The encoded protein is CASSLVTGTDT. The whole CDR3 protein is CASSLVTGTDTQYF.

This clone showed up many times. A read error may account for a junction end that differs from germline. The CDR3 loop is CASSQGTSGSPSYNEQFF. The CDR3 DNA, read in part, is TGCGCCAGCAGCCAAGGGACTAGCGGGAGCCCCTCCTACAATGAG. The chain carries TRBV4-2 and TRBJ2-1; 14 nucleotides agree with TRBD2. The read is 3 residues too short to cover the CDR3 end, so that end is filled in from the germline J gene. This CDR3 is 18 amino acids long. CDR1 is LGHNA and CDR2 is YNFKEQ in the germline V gene.

This clone was counted at least ten times. Sequencing ends 3 residues short of the CDR3 end; the germline J gene provides the rest. The V gene is TRBV10-3, the J gene TRBJ2-2; 7 bases line up with TRBD1. The CDR3 is made up of 15 amino acids. V gave up 4 bases and J gave up 0 bases; unmatched junction bases: 2. CDR1 ENHRY and CDR2 SYGVKD come from the germline V gene. The part of the CDR3 DNA that was read is TGTGCCATCAGTGCGCAGGGGGCGAACACCGGGGAG. This encodes CAISAQGANTGE. The full CDR3 protein is CAISAQGANTGELFF.

This clone was counted at least ten times. Read coverage stops 3 residues before the CDR3 terminus; the germline J gene supplies the remainder. The rearrangement joins TRBV29-1 to TRBJ1-1, with 8 bases fitting TRBD1. V was clipped by 4 bases and J by 4 bases; unmatched bases: 8. This CDR3 has 14 residues. Germline V gene lookup returns CDR1 SQVTM and CDR2 ANQGSEA. CDR3 amino acids: CSVVSGGTVTEAFF. The covered CDR3 bases are TGCAGCGTTGTATCAGGGGGCACGGTCACTGAA.

This clone was recorded a few times. The CDR3 is cut off 3 residues early in the read; its end comes from the germline J gene. The V and J genes are TRBV10-2 and TRBJ2-5; D possibly corresponds to TRBD1 (5 bases). This CDR3 has 12 amino acids. Deletions cut 4 bases from V and 5 bases from J, with 8 bases between. The germline gives CDR1 WSHSY, CDR2 SAAADI. The part of the CDR3 DNA that was read is TGCGCCAGCAGTGTGACAGCGGAGACC. As protein: CASSVTAET. The whole CDR3 is CASSVTAETQYF.

At least ten counts were recorded for this clone. The read ends 3 residues before the CDR3 terminus; that terminus is restored from the germline J gene. V gene TRBV18 combines with J gene TRBJ1-3, with 9 bases matching TRBD1. CDR3 length equals 16 residues. CDR1 is KGHSH, CDR2 LQKENI, per germline. V was clipped by 2 bases and J by 4 bases; unmatched bases: 6. The part of the CDR3 DNA that was read is TGTGCCAGCTCACCAACCGGGACAGGGATGGGAAACACC. It specifies CASSPTGTGMGNT. The full-length CDR3 reads as CASSPTGTGMGNTIYF.

This clone has ten or more counts. The CDR3 extends 3 residues past the end of the read, so its final part is completed from the germline J gene. The chain employs TRBV7-2 and TRBJ2-7, with 13 bases that match TRBD2. Germline assignment: CDR1 SGHTA and CDR2 FQGNSA. This CDR3 comprises 15 residues. The J segment lost 3 bases and the V segment lost 5 bases, leaving 4 bases of the junction unmatched. CDR3 DNA (partial): TGTGCCAGCAGCCCCCGGACTAGCGGGAGCTACGAG. Its protein product is CASSPRTSGSYE. The whole CDR3 reads CASSPRTSGSYEQYF.